A single sample gave rise to the 17 T cell receptor beta chains below, sequenced in a study of blood T cell repertoires in COVID-19. Profiled with immunoSEQ multiplex PCR; TCRdb holds only in-frame clones, not every one. The sample carries 140,000 or so clones, around 84% recorded once. Sequenced sample: peripheral blood. All receptors derive from a human donor in a cohort sampled during active COVID-19.

CDR3 region: CASSPNNQPQHF. CDR3 coding DNA: TGTGCCAGCTCACCCAACAATCAGCCCCAGCATTTT. The gene calls are TRBV18 and TRBJ1-5; D is unresolved. V was clipped by 3 bases and J by 3 bases, with 3 bases between them. This CDR3 contains 12 residues. Germline CDR1 reads KGHSH; CDR2 reads LQKENI.

The rearrangement links TRBV2 to TRBJ1-5; D gene unclear. CDR3 length: 13 amino acids. Trimming cost V 0 bases and J 6 bases, with 6 bases left between them. Germline CDR1 reads SNHLY; CDR2 reads FYNNEI. This CDR3 is CASSEALAQPQHF. Here the CDR3 DNA reads TGTGCCAGCAGTGAAGCTTTGGCTCAGCCCCAGCATTTT.

In its sample, this clone was seen once. The rearrangement links TRBV6-6 to TRBJ2-1, with a possible D match to TRBD2 (6 bases). The CDR3 totals 14 residues. Germline-derived CDR1 and CDR2 are MNHNY and SVGAGI (reference sequence). Between the trimmed V and J ends, which lost 7 bases and 7 bases, there was a span of 17 bases. As DNA, the CDR3 is TGTGCCAGCACCCAATTGCGGGAAGGGAATGAGCAGTTCTTC. Its translation is CASTQLREGNEQFF.

The V and J genes are TRBV24-1 and TRBJ2-1; 9 bases fit TRBD2. Germline-derived CDR1 and CDR2 are KGHDR and SFDVKD. The J segment lost 5 bases and the V segment lost 8 bases, leaving 9 bases of the junction unmatched. There are 15 residues in the CDR3. The CDR3 DNA is TGTGCCACCATGGGCGGGGGGGGCGCGGACAATGAGCAGTTCTTC. Translation: CATMGGGGADNEQFF.

This clone has only one observation. CDR3 in amino acids: CATSDPSTDTQYF. CDR3 nucleotide sequence: TGTGCCACCAGTGACCCTTCCACAGATACGCAGTATTTT. The J gene is TRBJ2-3, the V gene TRBV24-1; the D is unclear. CDR3 length equals 13 residues. Germline V gene lookup returns CDR1 KGHDR and CDR2 SFDVKD. Deletions cut 4 bases from V and 2 bases from J, with 6 bases between.

There are a few counts of this clone. The chain links TRBV28 to TRBJ1-6; possible D gene TRBD1, 6 bases. This CDR3 spans 13 amino acids. The germline V and J ends were trimmed by 8 bases and 10 bases, with 15 bases remaining between them. Germline V gene sequence: CDR1 MDHEN, CDR2 SYDVKM. CDR3 in amino acids: CASGGPVPSPLHF. As DNA, the CDR3 is TGTGCCAGCGGGGGCCCTGTGCCCTCACCCCTCCACTTT.

This clone was recorded a few times. The V call is TRBV3-1 (or the pseudogene TRBV3-2), the J call TRBJ2-1; no reliable D call. The CDR3 spans 12 residues. V was trimmed by 6 bases and J by 5 bases, leaving 8 bases between them. Per the germline V gene, CDR1 is LGHDT and CDR2 is YNNKEL (reference sequence). The CDR3, as DNA: TGTGCCAGCAGGTCCCTTCACAATGAGCAGTTCTTC. Translation: CASRSLHNEQFF.

The V and J genes are TRBV30 and TRBJ1-6; perhaps TRBD1 as D (5 bases). Trimming stripped 8 bases from V and 0 bases from J, with 11 bases between. The CDR3 runs 14 residues. Germline-derived CDR1 and CDR2 are GTSNPN and SVGIG (reference sequence). The CDR3 DNA sequence: TGTGCCAGTCGACAGAGCTCCTATAATTCACCCCTCCACTTT. It codes for CASRQSSYNSPLHF.

The chain carries TRBV7-2 and TRBJ1-2; weak D call: TRBD1 (6 bases). Germline CDR1 SGHTA, CDR2 FQGNSA. This CDR3 contains 14 residues. V gave up 2 bases and J gave up 7 bases, with 14 bases separating them. The CDR3 bases are TGTGCCAGCAGCTTAACAGGGTGGGGCTCTGGCTACACCTTC. Translating it yields CASSLTGWGSGYTF.

The chain employs TRBV4-1 and TRBJ2-5; 10 bases line up with TRBD2. Germline values: CDR1 MGHRA, CDR2 YSYEKL. J lost 5 bases, V lost 0 bases, and 3 bases had no gene match. This CDR3 region has 15 residues. The CDR3 spells CASSQDGTSEETQYF. In nucleotides, the CDR3 is TGCGCCAGCAGCCAAGATGGGACTAGCGAGGAGACCCAGTACTTC.

This chain uses TRBV4-2 with TRBJ1-6, with D unresolved. The germline gives CDR1 LGHNA, CDR2 YNFKEQ. V gave up 6 bases and J gave up 5 bases, with 8 bases separating them. This CDR3 region has 13 residues. The CDR3 spells CASSREDNSPLHF. CDR3 DNA: TGTGCCAGCAGTAGGGAGGATAATTCACCCCTCCACTTT.

This clone has only a few counts. This sequence joins TRBV9 and TRBJ1-3, with D unresolved. The CDR3 covers 16 residues. The V gene's germline CDR1 is SGDLS and CDR2 YYNGEE. V gave up 0 bases and J gave up 0 bases, with 10 bases separating them. In DNA form, the CDR3 reads TGTGCCAGCAGCGTAGGATTACAGAGCTCTGGAAACACCATATATTTT. This gives the protein CASSVGLQSSGNTIYF.

The V and J genes are TRBV3-1 (or the pseudogene TRBV3-2) and TRBJ2-3; D unclear. Germline CDR1 is LGHDT and CDR2 is YNNKEL (reference sequence). V was trimmed by 2 bases and J by 2 bases, leaving 17 bases between them. The CDR3 sequence is 17 residues long. CDR3 residues: CASSQRVSADITDTQYF. CDR3 nucleotides: TGTGCCAGCAGCCAAAGAGTTTCGGCGGATATCACAGATACGCAGTATTTT.

The V call is TRBV19, the J call TRBJ1-5; D not certain. V lost 3 bases, J lost 6 bases, and 15 bases lay in between. CDR1 and CDR2 from the germline V gene are LNHDA and SQIVND (reference sequence). The CDR3 has 15 residues. CDR3 amino acids: CASSMNREYGQPQHF. The CDR3 DNA sequence: TGTGCCAGTAGTATGAACCGGGAATATGGTCAGCCCCAGCATTTT.

The CDR3 loop reads CASSPAGQGASGEAFF. The CDR3 DNA follows: TGTGCCAGCTCACCAGCCGGACAGGGGGCGTCGGGTGAAGCTTTCTTT. The chain uses TRBV18 and TRBJ1-1; 11 bases line up with TRBD1. CDR1 and CDR2 (germline): KGHSH, LQKENI. The CDR3 has 16 amino acids. Losses at the gene ends were 2 bases for V and 7 bases for J; bases not matched to a gene: 9. The full variable domain, completed using reference TRBV18 and TRBJ1-1, is NAGVMQNPRHLVRRRGQEARLRCSPMKGHSHVYWYRQLPEEGLKFMVYLQKENIIDESGMPKERFSAEFPKEGPSILRIQQVVRGDSAAYFCASSPAGQGASGEAFFGQGTRLTVV.

CDR3 DNA: TGTGCCAGCAGCTCATGGGCCCTCACAGGGTCTCGCTCTGGAAACACCATATATTTT. It codes for CASSSWALTGSRSGNTIYF. The chain is built from TRBV3-1 (or the pseudogene TRBV3-2) and TRBJ1-3; tentative D call: TRBD1 (6 bases). CDR3 size: 19 residues. V lost 5 bases and J lost 0, with 23 bases in between. The V gene's germline CDR1 is LGHDT and CDR2 YNNKEL (reference sequence).

The chain employs TRBV12-3 or TRBV12-4 and TRBJ2-1; TRBD2 aligns across 7 bases. J was trimmed by 5 bases and V by 3 bases; bases with no gene match: 1. The CDR3 contains 13 residues. The CDR3 sequence is CASSFGLDNEQFF. CDR3 nucleotides: TGTGCCAGCAGTTTCGGACTAGACAATGAGCAGTTCTTC.